This is a list of T cell receptor beta chains from one sample in a study of cytomegalovirus exposure and HLA in healthy donors. Assay used: immunoSEQ multiplex PCR; TCRdb lists only in-frame clones, some missing. The sample lists more than 100,000 clones; more than 65% were seen once. The sample taken for sequencing was PBMCs. All receptors come from a woman aged 18-35 years in good health and CMV-seropositive. CDR3s include the opening cysteine and the closing phenylalanine or tryptophan. Each record gives: CDR3 protein, CDR3 DNA, D gene, clone size, V gene, J gene. The D gene is left open where the match is weak. Size is omitted from some rows. Given values are once, few, many or a class for expanded clones.

CASSLVGVGYGYTF	TGCGCCAGCAGCTTGGTCGGGGTGGGCTATGGCTACACCTTC	-	-	TRBV5-1	TRBJ1-2
CASSDQFRTSTNYGYTF	TGTGCCAGCAGTGACCAGTTCCGGACTAGTACTAACTATGGCTACACCTTC	-	-	TRBV6-4	TRBJ1-2
CASSPQGAMAYGYTF	TGTGCCAGTAGTCCGCAGGGGGCTATGGCTTATGGCTACACCTTC	TRBD1	-	TRBV19	TRBJ1-2
CASSTGRGADVGHEQYF	TGTGCCAGCAGCACTGGGAGGGGGGCGGATGTTGGCCACGAGCAGTACTTC	-	-	TRBV7-6	TRBJ2-7
CASSDSRKETQYF	TGTGCCAGCAGTGACTCGCGTAAAGAGACCCAGTACTTC	-	-	TRBV6-4	TRBJ2-5
CASSLGSGLALTGELFF	TGTGCCAGCAGCTTAGGGTCGGGACTAGCGTTAACCGGGGAGCTGTTTTTT	TRBD2	-	TRBV7-6	TRBJ2-2
CASSVLGAGGDTQYF	TGTGCCAGCAGCGTGCTAGGGGCCGGGGGAGATACGCAGTATTTT	-	-	TRBV9	TRBJ2-3
CASSPGTGDYYTF	TGTGCCAGCAGCCCGGGGACAGGGGATTACTACACCTTC	TRBD1	-	TRBV5-4	TRBJ1-2
CASSVGGIWADGNTIYF	TGTGCCAGCAGCGTAGGGGGCATTTGGGCCGATGGAAACACCATATATTTT	-	-	TRBV9	TRBJ1-3
CASEEGSYEQYF	TGTGCCAGCGAGGAGGGTTCCTACGAGCAGTACTTC	-	-	TRBV6-6	TRBJ2-7
CASSLDTSGVRDEQFF	TGCGCCAGCAGCTTGGACACTAGCGGGGTTAGAGATGAGCAGTTCTTC	TRBD2	-	TRBV5-1	TRBJ2-1
CASSRLAQGEGETQYF	TGCGCCAGCAGCCGTCTCGCACAGGGTGAGGGAGAGACCCAGTACTTC	-	many	TRBV4-1	TRBJ2-5
CASSFLRAGTDTQYF	TGTGCCAGCAGTTTCTTGCGGGCAGGCACAGATACGCAGTATTTT	-	-	TRBV27	TRBJ2-3
CAISESRASGDNNEQFF	TGTGCCATCAGTGAGTCTAGGGCTAGCGGGGATAACAATGAGCAGTTCTTC	TRBD2	-	TRBV10-3	TRBJ2-1
CASSRPGGNSPLHF	TGTGCCAGCAGCCGCCCGGGTGGTAATTCACCCCTCCACTTT	-	-	TRBV7-9	TRBJ1-6
CASSADRVGFWYGYTF	TGTGCCAGCAGCGCGGACAGGGTGGGGTTCTGGTATGGCTACACCTTC	TRBD1	-	TRBV9	TRBJ1-2
CASSVEGAYNSPLHF	TGTGCCAGCAGCGTAGAGGGGGCTTATAATTCACCCCTCCACTTT	TRBD1	once	TRBV9	TRBJ1-6
CASSTTGQTYNEQFF	TGTGCCAGCAGCACCACCGGACAGACCTACAATGAGCAGTTCTTC	-	-	TRBV9	TRBJ2-1
CASSPRFGTRSNEQFF	TGTGCCAGTAGCCCCCGGTTTGGGACTAGGTCGAATGAGCAGTTCTTC	TRBD2	-	TRBV19	TRBJ2-1
CASGTSGRIQETQYF	TGTGCCAGCGGGACTAGCGGGAGGATCCAAGAGACCCAGTACTTC	TRBD2	-	TRBV7-8	TRBJ2-5
CASSLVYGEQFF	TGTGCCAGCAGCTTAGTGTACGGGGAGCAGTTCTTC	-	few	TRBV7-3	TRBJ2-1
CASSLWVAGGQNEQFF	TGTGCCAGCAGTTTATGGGTAGCGGGAGGGCAGAATGAGCAGTTCTTC	TRBD2	-	TRBV28	TRBJ2-1
CASSLSAGVSEQYF	TGTGCCAGCAGTTTATCAGCGGGAGTCTCCGAGCAGTACTTC	TRBD2	-	TRBV27	TRBJ2-7
CASSSTGGPYEQYF	TGTGCCAGCAGCTCGACAGGGGGCCCCTACGAGCAGTACTTC	TRBD1	-	TRBV7-3	TRBJ2-7
CASSEPGGGAEEQYF	TGCGCCAGCAGTGAGCCTGGCGGGGGGGCGGAGGAGCAGTACTTC	TRBD2	-	TRBV10-2	TRBJ2-7
CASSIAGSMNTEAFF	TGTGCCAGCTCAATCGCAGGAAGCATGAACACTGAAGCTTTCTTT	-	-	TRBV18	TRBJ1-1
CASSLEGRLAGQETQYF	TGTGCCAGCAGCCTAGAGGGGAGGCTAGCGGGGCAAGAGACCCAGTACTTC	TRBD2	-	TRBV7-6	TRBJ2-5
CATSRDTSGRQSSYEQYF	TGTGCCACCAGCAGAGACACTAGCGGGAGGCAGAGCTCCTACGAGCAGTACTTC	TRBD2	-	TRBV15	TRBJ2-7
CATREGTMNTEAFF	TGTGCTACGAGAGAGGGAACCATGAACACTGAAGCTTTCTTT	-	-	TRBV2	TRBJ1-1
CASSSLAGQRAFF	TGTGCCAGCAGTTCATTAGCGGGACAGAGAGCTTTCTTT	TRBD1	-	TRBV6-5	TRBJ1-1
CTSSYGTGYNSPLHF	TGTACCAGCAGTTACGGGACAGGGTATAATTCACCCCTCCACTTT	TRBD1	-	TRBV6-5	TRBJ1-6
CASSRTGEKNYGYTF	TGTGCCAGCAGCCGCACAGGGGAAAAAAACTATGGCTACACCTTC	TRBD1	-	TRBV7-9	TRBJ1-2
CASSYLDTEAFF	TGTGCCAGTAGTTATTTAGACACTGAAGCTTTCTTT	-	once	TRBV19	TRBJ1-1
CASSLWTGYYGYTF	TGTGCCAGCAGTTTATGGACAGGATACTATGGCTACACCTTC	-	-	TRBV28	TRBJ1-2
CASSRTGENEKLFF	TGCGCCAGCAGCCGGACAGGCGAAAATGAAAAACTGTTTTTT	TRBD1	-	TRBV5-1	TRBJ1-4